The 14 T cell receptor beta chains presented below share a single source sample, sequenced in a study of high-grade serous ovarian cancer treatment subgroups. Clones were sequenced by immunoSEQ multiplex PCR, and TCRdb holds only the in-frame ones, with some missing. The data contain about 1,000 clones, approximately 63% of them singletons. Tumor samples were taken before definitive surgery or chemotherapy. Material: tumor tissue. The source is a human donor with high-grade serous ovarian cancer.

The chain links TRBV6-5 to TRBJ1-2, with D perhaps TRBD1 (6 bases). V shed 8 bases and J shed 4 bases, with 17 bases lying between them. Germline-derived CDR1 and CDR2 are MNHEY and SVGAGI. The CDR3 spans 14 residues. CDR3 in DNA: TGTGCCAGCGGATACCAAGGGGGAGCCTATGGCTACACCTTC. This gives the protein CASGYQGGAYGYTF.

CDR3: CASSYSYNEQFF. DNA for the CDR3: TGTGCCAGCAGTTACTCTTACAATGAGCAGTTCTTC. V gene TRBV6-6 combines with J gene TRBJ2-1; no firm D call. V lost 0 bases and J lost 4, with 1 base in between. The CDR3 consists of 12 residues. Germline V gene lookup returns CDR1 MNHNY and CDR2 SVGAGI (reference sequence).

CDR3 loop: CASSGIVGTGNTEAFF. The CDR3 region has the DNA TGTGCCAGCAGTGGGATTGTCGGGACAGGGAACACTGAAGCTTTCTTT. The chain couples TRBV6-1 to TRBJ1-1, with 8 bases lining up with TRBD1. The CDR3 sequence is 16 residues long. V lost 4 bases to trimming and J lost 1 base; unmatched junction nucleotides: 8. Germline V gene sequence: CDR1 MNHNS, CDR2 SASEGT.

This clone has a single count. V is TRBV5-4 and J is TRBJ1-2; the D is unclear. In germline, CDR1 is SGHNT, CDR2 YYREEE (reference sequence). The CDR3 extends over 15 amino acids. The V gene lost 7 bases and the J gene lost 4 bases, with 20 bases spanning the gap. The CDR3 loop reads CASQVDVPETYGYTF. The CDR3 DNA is TGTGCCAGCCAAGTGGACGTACCAGAGACCTATGGCTACACCTTC.

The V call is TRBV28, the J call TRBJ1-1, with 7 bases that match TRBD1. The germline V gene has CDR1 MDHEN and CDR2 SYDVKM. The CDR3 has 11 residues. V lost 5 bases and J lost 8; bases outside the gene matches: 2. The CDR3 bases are TGTGCCAGCAGTCCGGACAGGGAAGCTTTCTTT. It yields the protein CASSPDREAFF.

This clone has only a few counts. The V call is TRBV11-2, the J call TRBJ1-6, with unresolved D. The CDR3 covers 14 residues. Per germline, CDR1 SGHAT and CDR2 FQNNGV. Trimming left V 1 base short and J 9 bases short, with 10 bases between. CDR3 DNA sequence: TGTGCCAGCAGCTTAGGGGTCTCAATTTCACCCCTCCACTTT. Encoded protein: CASSLGVSISPLHF.

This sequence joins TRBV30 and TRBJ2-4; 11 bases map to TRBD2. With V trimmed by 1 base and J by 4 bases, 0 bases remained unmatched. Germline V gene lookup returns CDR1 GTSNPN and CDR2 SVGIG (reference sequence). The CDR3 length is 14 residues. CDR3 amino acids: CAWSASGGKNIQYF. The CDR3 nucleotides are TGTGCCTGGAGTGCTAGCGGGGGGAAAAACATTCAGTACTTC.

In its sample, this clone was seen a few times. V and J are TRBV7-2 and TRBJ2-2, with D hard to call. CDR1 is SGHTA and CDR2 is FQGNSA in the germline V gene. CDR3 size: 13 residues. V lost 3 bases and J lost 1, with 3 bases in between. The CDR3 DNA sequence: TGTGCCAGCAGCTTTGGGAACACCGGGGAGCTGTTTTTT. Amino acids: CASSFGNTGELFF.

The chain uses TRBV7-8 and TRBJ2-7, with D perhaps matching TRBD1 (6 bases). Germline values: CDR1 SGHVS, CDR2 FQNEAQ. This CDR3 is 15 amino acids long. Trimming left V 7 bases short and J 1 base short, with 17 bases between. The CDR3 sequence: CASNSRQGPSYEQYF. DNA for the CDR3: TGTGCCAGCAACTCCCGGCAGGGGCCATCCTACGAGCAGTACTTC.

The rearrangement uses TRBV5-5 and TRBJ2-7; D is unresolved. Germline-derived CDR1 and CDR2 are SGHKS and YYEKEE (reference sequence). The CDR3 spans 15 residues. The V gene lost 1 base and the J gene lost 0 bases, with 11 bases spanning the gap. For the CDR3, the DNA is TGTGCCAGCAGCTTGTCTCCACCGCCCTCCTACGAGCAGTACTTC. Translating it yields CASSLSPPPSYEQYF. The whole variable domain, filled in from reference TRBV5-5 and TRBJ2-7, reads DAGVTQSPTHLIKTRGQQVTLRCSPISGHKSVSWYQQVLGQGPQFIFQYYEKEERGRGNFPDRFSARQFPNYSSELNVNALLLGDSALYLCASSLSPPPSYEQYFGPGTRLTVT.

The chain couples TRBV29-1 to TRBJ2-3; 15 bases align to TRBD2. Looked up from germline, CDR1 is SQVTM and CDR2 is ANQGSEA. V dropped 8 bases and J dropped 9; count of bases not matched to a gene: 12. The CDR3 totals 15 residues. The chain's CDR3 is CSTPGLAGGPQTQYF. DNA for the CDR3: TGCAGCACCCCGGGACTAGCGGGGGGCCCGCAGACGCAGTATTTT.

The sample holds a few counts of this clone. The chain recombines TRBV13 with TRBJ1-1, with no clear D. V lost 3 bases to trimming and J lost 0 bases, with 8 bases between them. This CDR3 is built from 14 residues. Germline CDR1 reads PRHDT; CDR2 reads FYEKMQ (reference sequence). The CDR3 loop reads CASSLNSMNTEAFF. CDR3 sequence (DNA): TGTGCCAGCAGCTTGAACAGCATGAACACTGAAGCTTTCTTT. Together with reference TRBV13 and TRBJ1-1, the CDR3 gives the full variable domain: AAGVIQSPRHLIKEKRETATLKCYPIPRHDTVYWYQQGPGQDPQFLISFYEKMQSDKGSIPDRFSAQQFSDYHSELNMSSLELGDSALYFCASSLNSMNTEAFFGQGTRLTVV.

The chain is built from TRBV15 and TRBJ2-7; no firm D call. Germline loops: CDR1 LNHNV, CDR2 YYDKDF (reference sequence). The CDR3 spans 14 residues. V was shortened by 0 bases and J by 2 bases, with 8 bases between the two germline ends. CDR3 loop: CATSREIITYEQYF. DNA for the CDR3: TGTGCCACCAGCAGAGAGATTATCACCTACGAGCAGTACTTC.

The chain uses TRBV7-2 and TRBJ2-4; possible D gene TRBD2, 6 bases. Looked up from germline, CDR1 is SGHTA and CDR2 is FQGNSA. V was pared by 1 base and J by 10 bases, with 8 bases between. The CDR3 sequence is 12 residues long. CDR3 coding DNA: TGTGCCAGCAGCTTAGAGGGGAGGATTCAGTACTTC. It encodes CASSLEGRIQYF.